This section outlines one T cell receptor beta chain sequence together with its context. The target antigen is unknown. This sample was included in a study of cytomegalovirus exposure and HLA in healthy donors. Study context: The Caucasian-associated ancestry cluster held around 76% of 350 to 450 genotyped donors.

The PCR was carried out with 60 Vbeta primers and 13 Jbeta primers. Profiling relied on immunoSEQ multiplex PCR, and the TCRdb table lists in-frame clones only, not all of them. The repertoire includes fewer than 200,000 clones, around 80% of them detected once, and approximately 0.76% sits in the top ten. The study, taken as a whole, reports: In a later analysis, approximately 18,000 TCR beta sequences were associated with HLA alleles at 0.05 false discovery rate. The Asian-associated ancestry cluster reportedly had fewer N-insertions than the approximately 690-donor mean in a later analysis. In a later analysis, TCR beta V- and J-gene trimming was associated with a missense DCLRE1C variant.

This TCR came from a female donor in good health and CMV-seronegative. Specimen: PBMCs.

The CDR3 loop is CASTQTGTGYGYTF. The CDR3 bases are TGTGCCAGCACCCAAACCGGGACAGGGTATGGCTACACCTTC. This chain links TRBV28 with TRBJ1-2; TRBD1 agrees at 9 bases. The germline V gene has CDR1 MDHEN and CDR2 SYDVKM. This CDR3 spans 14 amino acids. The junction had 8 bases not matched to a gene; V was cut back by 7 bases and J by 5 bases.